This is a list of T cell receptor beta chains from one sample in a study of T cell repertoires in cytomegalovirus infection. TCRdb re-derived calls from the reads in MiXCR, one entry per CDR3 protein. The data contain about 340,000 distinct CDR3 sequences, about 27% of them singletons. The antigens for these receptors are not known. The sequencing here drew on cultured PBMCs, taken from culture after CMV antigen stimulation. The source of these receptors is a human donor in good health (CMV status not recorded). Some clones in this sample may be carry-over from other donors' samples. The CDR3 runs from the conserved cysteine through the conserved F or W. A D gene is named only where the DNA matches it firmly. The listing skips clone size in some rows; elsewhere it reads once, few, many or a size class.

CDR3aa	CDR3nt	j_gene	v_gene	abundance	d_gene
CASSPEGGRVEKLFF	TGTGCCAGCAGCCCCGAGGGGGGGCGCGTAGAAAAACTGTTTTTT	TRBJ1-4	TRBV7-2	few	.
CASSLFAGMNTEAFF	TGTGCCAGCAGTTTATTTGCAGGGATGAACACTGAAGCTTTCTTT	TRBJ1-1	TRBV28	few	.
CSASRQGGRGYTF	TGCAGTGCTAGTCGACAGGGTGGACGAGGCTACACCTTC	TRBJ1-2	TRBV20-1	few	TRBD1
CASSLDRDRSLTF	TGTGCCAGCAGCTTAGACCGGGACAGAAGTTTGACTTTC	TRBJ2-6	TRBV11-1	.	TRBD1
CATSPTLVDVPISTGELFF	TGTGCCACCAGTCCGACCCTAGTGGATGTCCCTATTAGCACCGGGGAGCTGTTTTTT	TRBJ2-2	TRBV15	few	.
CASSSRGLGTEAFF	TGTGCCAGTAGTTCCCGGGGCCTCGGGACTGAAGCTTTCTTT	TRBJ1-1	TRBV19	.	.
CASSILERDYNEQFF	TGTGCCAGTAGTATCCTGGAGAGGGACTACAATGAGCAGTTCTTC	TRBJ2-1	TRBV19	few	.
CASSLGDYRAKDYGYTF	TGTGCCAGCAGCTTAGGGGACTACAGGGCCAAAGACTATGGCTACACCTTC	TRBJ1-2	TRBV7-8	many	.
CASSSSQSYNEQFF	TGTGCCAGCAGCTCAAGTCAATCCTACAATGAGCAGTTCTTC	TRBJ2-1	TRBV5-6	.	.
CASSSGTANNQPQHF	TGTGCCAGCAGCTCTGGGACCGCGAACAATCAGCCCCAGCATTTT	TRBJ1-5	TRBV7-9	.	.
CASSFDSFNEKLFF	TGTGCCAGCAGCTTCGACTCATTTAATGAAAAACTGTTTTTT	TRBJ1-4	TRBV7-9	.	.
CASSRAGTGNTIYF	TGTGCCAGCAGTAGGGCAGGGACTGGAAACACCATATATTTT	TRBJ1-3	TRBV2	.	.
CATSRGSGSRRSYNEQFF	TGTGCCACCAGCAGAGGGTCCGGGAGCCGACGCTCCTACAATGAGCAGTTCTTC	TRBJ2-1	TRBV15	few	.
CASEPSGSTDTQYF	TGTGCCAGCGAGCCTAGCGGGAGCACAGATACGCAGTATTTT	TRBJ2-3	TRBV28	.	TRBD2
CASSRETVFYGYTF	TGTGCCAGCAGCCGTGAGACGGTATTTTATGGCTACACCTTC	TRBJ1-2	TRBV12-3/TRBV12-4	.	.
CASSRTGLSGRGYEQYF	TGTGCCAGCAGTCGTACGGGACTTAGCGGGAGGGGATACGAGCAGTACTTC	TRBJ2-7	TRBV28	.	TRBD2
CASSLIVRGGGGGQFF	TGTGCCAGCAGCTTAATTGTACGGGGGGGGGGGGGGGGGCAGTTCTTC	TRBJ2-1	TRBV7-3	.	TRBD2
CASSLVSGQGIHEQYF	TGTGCCAGCAGCTTAGTTTCTGGACAGGGGATCCACGAGCAGTACTTC	TRBJ2-7	TRBV7-8	few	TRBD1
CASSTFTTGNEQYF	TGTGCCAGCAGCACATTCACGACAGGGAACGAGCAGTACTTC	TRBJ2-7	TRBV7-2	few	TRBD1
CASSYSDSYGYTF	TGTGCCAGCAGTTACTCCGACAGCTATGGCTACACCTTC	TRBJ1-2	TRBV6-2/TRBV6-3	.	.
CASSPRSSTNEKLFF	TGTGCCAGCAGCCCCCGATCATCAACTAATGAAAAACTGTTTTTT	TRBJ1-4	TRBV14	few	.
CASKIAGTGNIEQYF	TGTGCCAGCAAAATCGCCGGGACAGGGAATATTGAGCAGTACTTC	TRBJ2-7	TRBV6-1	.	TRBD1
CASSLYPGQLNTEAFF	TGTGCCAGCAGTCTTTATCCGGGACAGCTGAACACTGAAGCTTTCTTT	TRBJ1-1	TRBV6-8	.	TRBD1